The clone carrying this TCR beta chain came up a few times. In the study's own analysis: Nucleated cell number was recorded as an estimate derived from reference gene primer amplification. Using immunoSEQ multiplex PCR, the repertoire was profiled, and TCRdb retains in-frame clones only, with some absent. That table supplies the V and J calls and clone size; D and trimming were determined from the DNA. Of some 290,000 clones listed, about four fifths are singletons. The data belong to a study of blood T cell repertoires in COVID-19. Study as a whole: Acute-phase and convalescent COVID-19 samples originated in the United States, Italy and Spain. T cells, B-cell-depleted T cells, or PBMCs supplied cDNA or gDNA.

CDR1 and CDR2 from the germline V gene are GTSNPN and SVGIG (reference sequence). The CDR3 runs to 14 residues. V lost 4 bases to trimming and J lost 8 bases; unmatched junction nucleotides: 7. J is TRBJ1-6 and V is TRBV30; 8 positions match TRBD1. The sample consisted of peripheral blood. The TCR sequence derives from a woman aged 55-69 years with active or convalescent COVID-19. The CDR3 reads CAWMGDRHDSPLHF. The CDR3 region has the DNA TGTGCCTGGATGGGGGACAGGCACGATTCACCCCTCCACTTT.